Listed below are T cell receptor beta chains from one sample, sequenced in a study of Graves' ophthalmopathy and Graves' hyperthyroidism. TCRdb independently ran MiXCR on the multiplex PCR reads; one entry per CDR3 protein. Here the sample spans over a million distinct CDR3 sequences, less than 45% being singletons. The material sequenced was peripheral blood or thyroid tissue (not recorded which). Source of these receptors: an adult man with Graves' hyperthyroidism. CDR3s include the opening cysteine and the closing phenylalanine or tryptophan. The D gene is left open where the match is weak. The size entry is marked missing in some rows and otherwise reads once, few, many or a size class.

D: TRBD2; size: -; V: TRBV12-3/TRBV12-4; J: TRBJ2-7; DNA: TGTGCCAGCAGGACGACATCGGGGAGGGACGGAGGGGCCTACGAGCAGTACTTC; CDR3: CASRTTSGRDGGAYEQYF
D: -; size: -; V: TRBV29-1; J: TRBJ2-7; DNA: TGCAGCGTTGGTCGGGGTACCGGGGAGCAGTACTTC; CDR3: CSVGRGTGEQYF
D: -; size: few; V: TRBV12-3/TRBV12-4; J: TRBJ1-2; DNA: TGTGCCAGCAGTTTAGTGCGGCTAACCTATGGGGGACATGGCTACACCTTC; CDR3: CASSLVRLTYGGHGYTF
D: -; size: many; V: TRBV6-6; J: TRBJ1-1; DNA: TGTGCCAGCAGTTACTCAGGGGCGATGAACACTGAAGCTTTCTTT; CDR3: CASSYSGAMNTEAFF
D: -; size: many; V: TRBV7-9; J: TRBJ2-7; DNA: TGTGCCAGCAGCTTAACCAGGCGTACCTACGAGCAGTACTTC; CDR3: CASSLTRRTYEQYF
D: -; size: many; V: TRBV14; J: TRBJ1-2; DNA: TGTGCCAGCAGCCAAGTTACGGCACAGGGTGGCTACACCTTC; CDR3: CASSQVTAQGGYTF
D: -; size: -; V: TRBV7-6; J: TRBJ2-7; DNA: TGTGCCAGCAGCTCCGTCCCGACAGTCTCCTACGAGCAGTACTTC; CDR3: CASSSVPTVSYEQYF
D: -; size: -; V: TRBV5-4; J: TRBJ2-7; DNA: TGTGCCAGCAGCCGACCCGGCACAGGGACGTCCTACGAGCAGTACTTC; CDR3: CASSRPGTGTSYEQYF
D: TRBD2; size: many; V: TRBV25-1; J: TRBJ2-5; DNA: TGTGCCAGCAGTGTAGGCCTAGCGGGGGCGGGGGAGACCCAGTACTTC; CDR3: CASSVGLAGAGETQYF
D: -; size: few; V: TRBV29-1; J: TRBJ2-7; DNA: TGCAGCGTTGAACGTGGACGGGGTCAGGCCTACGAGCAGTACTTC; CDR3: CSVERGRGQAYEQYF
D: TRBD1; size: -; V: TRBV7-2; J: TRBJ2-5; DNA: TGTGCCAGCATCCTGGACAGGACAAAAGAGACCCAGTACTTC; CDR3: CASILDRTKETQYF
D: -; size: many; V: TRBV7-9; J: TRBJ1-2; DNA: TGTGCCAGCAGCCCCCCCCCGCTAGACGGATTCTATGGCTACACCTTC; CDR3: CASSPPPLDGFYGYTF
D: -; size: -; V: TRBV10-3; J: TRBJ1-5; DNA: TGTGCCAGCAGCAGAAACGGTAATAGCAATCAGCCCCAGCATTTT; CDR3: CASSRNGNSNQPQHF
D: TRBD1; size: few; V: TRBV6-6; J: TRBJ1-2; DNA: TGTGCCAGCAGTACCCCACCCGGGACAGGGGTCTATGGCTACACCTTC; CDR3: CASSTPPGTGVYGYTF
D: -; size: many; V: TRBV2; J: TRBJ2-5; DNA: TGTGCCAGAAGACTAGTCGGGACCCAGTACTTC; CDR3: CARRLVGTQYF
D: TRBD1; size: -; V: TRBV7-9; J: TRBJ2-5; DNA: TGTGCCAGCAGCTTACAGGACAGGGGGTCCCAAGAGACCCAGTACTTC; CDR3: CASSLQDRGSQETQYF
D: -; size: -; V: TRBV10-3; J: TRBJ2-7; DNA: TGTGCCATCAGTGAGTTGGGTGGGTCCCGGGAGCAGTACTTC; CDR3: CAISELGGSREQYF
D: TRBD1; size: few; V: TRBV28; J: TRBJ1-1; DNA: TGTGCCAGCAGAGCAAATCCGGGACAGGGATACACTGAAGCTTTCTTT; CDR3: CASRANPGQGYTEAFF
D: -; size: -; V: TRBV5-8; J: TRBJ1-6; DNA: TGTGCCAGCAGCTTCTATGGTCGTGGAAATTCACCCCTCCACTTT; CDR3: CASSFYGRGNSPLHF
D: -; size: -; V: TRBV7-9; J: TRBJ2-7; DNA: TGTGCCAGCAGCCCTACGAGAGGGCACGAGCAGTACTTC; CDR3: CASSPTRGHEQYF
D: TRBD1; size: -; V: TRBV7-2; J: TRBJ1-5; DNA: TGTGCCAGCAACCTACCGACAGGGACGAGCAATCAGCCCCAGCATTTT; CDR3: CASNLPTGTSNQPQHF
D: TRBD2; size: -; V: TRBV6-5; J: TRBJ2-7; DNA: TGTGCCAGCAGTTATCGGCAACTAGCGGGGGGGACCTACGAGCAGTACTTC; CDR3: CASSYRQLAGGTYEQYF
D: TRBD1; size: -; V: TRBV29-1; J: TRBJ2-5; DNA: TGCAGCGTTGATTTCAGGGGGCGAATATTTGAGGAGACCCAGTACTTC; CDR3: CSVDFRGRIFEETQYF
D: TRBD2; size: few; V: TRBV9; J: TRBJ2-7; DNA: TGTGCCAGCAGCGAATTAGCGGGAGGGGGGATCTACGAGCAGTACTTC; CDR3: CASSELAGGGIYEQYF
D: -; size: many; V: TRBV14; J: TRBJ2-5; DNA: TGTGCCAGCAGCCAAGGGACAGTCGGCCGGGAGACCCAGTACTTC; CDR3: CASSQGTVGRETQYF
D: -; size: -; V: TRBV7-9; J: TRBJ1-3; DNA: TGTGCCAGCAGCCAGGGAGGGAACGGAAACACCATATATTTT; CDR3: CASSQGGNGNTIYF
D: -; size: many; V: TRBV29-1; J: TRBJ1-6; DNA: TGCAGCGCCGGGGAACTCGGGTCACCCCTCCACTTT; CDR3: CSAGELGSPLHF
D: -; size: few; V: TRBV7-9; J: TRBJ1-2; DNA: TGTGCCAGCAGCTTAGAAGGCCTACCCTTGAGGGGCTACACCTTC; CDR3: CASSLEGLPLRGYTF
D: -; size: few; V: TRBV5-1; J: TRBJ1-5; DNA: TGCGCCAGCAGCGTAGCTGGGCAGGGAATCAATCAGCCCCAGCATTTT; CDR3: CASSVAGQGINQPQHF
D: -; size: few; V: TRBV5-6; J: TRBJ2-7; DNA: TGTGCCAGCAGCTCGGGGGTTGGTCCCGAGCAGTACTTC; CDR3: CASSSGVGPEQYF
D: -; size: -; V: TRBV12-3/TRBV12-4; J: TRBJ2-7; DNA: TGTGCCAGCAGTTTATCCAGGGGCTACGGGCAGTACTTC; CDR3: CASSLSRGYGQYF
D: TRBD1; size: -; V: TRBV3-1; J: TRBJ2-2; DNA: TGTGCCAGCAGCGGGGACAGGGGGTTCACCGGGGAGCTGTTTTTT; CDR3: CASSGDRGFTGELFF
D: -; size: many; V: TRBV15; J: TRBJ2-6; DNA: TGTGCCACCAGCAGCACACCCTCTGGGGCCAACGTCCTGACTTTC; CDR3: CATSSTPSGANVLTF
D: -; size: -; V: TRBV12-3/TRBV12-4; J: TRBJ1-2; DNA: TGTGCCAGCAGTAGAAGGGAGACAGGCCGGATCTATGGCTACACCTTC; CDR3: CASSRRETGRIYGYTF
D: -; size: many; V: TRBV7-2; J: TRBJ2-7; DNA: TGTGCCAGCAGCCCCGACTGGGATAAGTTATACGAGCAGTACTTC; CDR3: CASSPDWDKLYEQYF
D: -; size: -; V: TRBV12-3/TRBV12-4; J: TRBJ1-5; DNA: TGTGCCAGCAGTTACCGACAGGTCGGCAATCAGCCCCAGCATTTT; CDR3: CASSYRQVGNQPQHF
D: -; size: few; V: TRBV14; J: TRBJ1-6; DNA: TGTGCCAGCAGCCAATCGGGCCCCTATTCACCCCTCCACTTT; CDR3: CASSQSGPYSPLHF
D: TRBD1; size: few; V: TRBV4-3; J: TRBJ1-5; DNA: TGCGCCAGCTCTCCCGGGACAGGGCCCTCAGCCTTACACAATCAGCCCCAGCATTTT; CDR3: CASSPGTGPSALHNQPQHF
D: -; size: -; V: TRBV4-3; J: TRBJ1-1; DNA: TGCGCCAGCAGCTTCCAAGGTGATCTGAACACTGAAGCTTTCTTT; CDR3: CASSFQGDLNTEAFF
D: -; size: few; V: TRBV18; J: TRBJ1-1; DNA: TGTGCCAGCTCACCACCGTACGTGGCAGGGGAAGCTTTCTTT; CDR3: CASSPPYVAGEAFF
D: TRBD1; size: -; V: TRBV24-1; J: TRBJ2-7; DNA: TGTGCCACCGCCCCAGGGACAGGGCACGTCTACGAGCAGTACTTC; CDR3: CATAPGTGHVYEQYF